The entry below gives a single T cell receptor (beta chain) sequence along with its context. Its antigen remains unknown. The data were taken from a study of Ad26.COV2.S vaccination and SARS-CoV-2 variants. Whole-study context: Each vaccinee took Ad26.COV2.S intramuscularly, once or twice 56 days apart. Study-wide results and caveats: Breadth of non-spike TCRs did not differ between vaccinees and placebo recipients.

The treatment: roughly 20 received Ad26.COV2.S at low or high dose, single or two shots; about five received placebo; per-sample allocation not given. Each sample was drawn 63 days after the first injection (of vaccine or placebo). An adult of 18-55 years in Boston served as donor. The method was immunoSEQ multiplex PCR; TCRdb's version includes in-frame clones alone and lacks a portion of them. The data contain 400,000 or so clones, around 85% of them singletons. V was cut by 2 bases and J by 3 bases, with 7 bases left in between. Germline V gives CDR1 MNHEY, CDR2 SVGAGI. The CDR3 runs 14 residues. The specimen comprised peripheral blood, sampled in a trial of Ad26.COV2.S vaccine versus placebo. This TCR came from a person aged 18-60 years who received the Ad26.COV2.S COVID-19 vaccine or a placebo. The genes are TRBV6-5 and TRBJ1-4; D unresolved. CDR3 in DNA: TGTGCCAGCAGTTACGGATCGGCTAATGAAAAACTGTTTTTT. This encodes CASSYGSANEKLFF.